This T cell receptor beta chain comes out of a study of CD8 T cells in ankylosing spondylitis. This clonotype was seen a few times. The antigen is undetermined. Libraries for TCR beta were made by quantitative 5'-RACE with molecular barcodes. TCRdb reprocessed the 5' RACE reads with MiXCR, giving one entry per CDR3 protein. Seen here are over 400,000 distinct CDR3 sequences, 25% to 30% observed once, and the top ten hold about 0.9%. Study outcomes and limitations: Disease-linked clones displayed a CD8+ phenotype and appeared relatively rarely in peripheral blood. There was a TCR beta motif, made of eight highly homologous variants, that appeared characteristic of ankylosing spondylitis blood.

Sample: blood, either unsorted or a sorted T cell fraction (not recorded which). This clonotype was obtained from a male donor with ankylosing spondylitis.

The CDR3 DNA sequence: TGTGCCAGCAGCAAAGCGCTGACAGTAGCCAAAAACATTCAGTACTTC. This encodes CASSKALTVAKNIQYF. The J gene is TRBJ2-4, the V gene TRBV21-1; TRBD1 was called by the table and not checked on the DNA. TRBV21-1 is listed as a pseudogene. The CDR3 sequence is 16 residues long.